This T cell receptor beta chain was documented in a study of CD8+CD57+ T cells in acquired aplastic anemia. Across the study: Mean yield of DNA from sorted CD4+ and CD8+ cells was 3 to 3.5 ug.

Germline values: CDR1 SGHRS, CDR2 YFSETQ. Trimming took off 3 bases at V and 4 bases at J, with 16 bases between the two ends. The CDR3 totals 15 residues. Study-level points and caveats: Overlap between patients and controls comprised about 30 CD8+ CDR3 sequences.

This clonotype was counted ten times or more. Antigen: not known. Investigators profiled TCR beta VDJ and CDR3 from genomic DNA template. One entry per CDR3 protein, called by TCRdb with MiXCR from the reads. The sample includes approximately 380,000 distinct CDR3 sequences, 55% to 70% seen only once; the top ten take 3.5% to 4.5%. The genes are TRBV5-1 and TRBJ1-1; perhaps TRBD1 as D (5 bases). The sequencing sample was made of sorted CD4+, CD8+, or CD8+CD57+ T cells (not recorded which) from PBMCs. The TCR comes from a human donor in good health, serving as a control. CDR3 in DNA: TGCGCCAGCAGCTCAGGATCAGGGTCGGCCACTGAAGCTTTCTTT. Encoded protein: CASSSGSGSATEAFF.